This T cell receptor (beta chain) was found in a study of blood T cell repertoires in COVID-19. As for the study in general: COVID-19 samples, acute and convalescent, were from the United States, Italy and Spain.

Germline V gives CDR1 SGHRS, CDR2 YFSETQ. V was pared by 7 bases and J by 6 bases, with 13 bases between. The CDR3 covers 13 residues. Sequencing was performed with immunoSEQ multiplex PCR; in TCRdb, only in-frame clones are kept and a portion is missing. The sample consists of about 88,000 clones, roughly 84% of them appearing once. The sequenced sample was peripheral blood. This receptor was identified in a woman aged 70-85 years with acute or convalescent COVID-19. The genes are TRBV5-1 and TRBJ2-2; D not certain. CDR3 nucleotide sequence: TGCGCCAGCGCTGCCAGATTCGCCGGGGAGCTGTTTTTT. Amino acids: CASAARFAGELFF.